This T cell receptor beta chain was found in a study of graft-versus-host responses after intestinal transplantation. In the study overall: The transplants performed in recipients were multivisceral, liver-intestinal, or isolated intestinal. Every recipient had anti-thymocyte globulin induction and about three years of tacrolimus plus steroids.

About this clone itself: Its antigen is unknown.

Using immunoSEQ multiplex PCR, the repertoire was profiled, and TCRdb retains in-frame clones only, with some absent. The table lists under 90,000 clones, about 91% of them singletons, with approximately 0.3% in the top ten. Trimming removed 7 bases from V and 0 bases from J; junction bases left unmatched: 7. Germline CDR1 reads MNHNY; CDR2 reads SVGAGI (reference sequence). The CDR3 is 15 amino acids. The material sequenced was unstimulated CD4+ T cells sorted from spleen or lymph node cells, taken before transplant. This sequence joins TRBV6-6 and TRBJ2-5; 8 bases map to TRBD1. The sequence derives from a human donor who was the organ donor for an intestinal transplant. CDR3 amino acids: CASTLDRVYQETQYF. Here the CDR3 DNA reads TGTGCCAGCACTTTGGACAGGGTCTACCAAGAGACCCAGTACTTC.